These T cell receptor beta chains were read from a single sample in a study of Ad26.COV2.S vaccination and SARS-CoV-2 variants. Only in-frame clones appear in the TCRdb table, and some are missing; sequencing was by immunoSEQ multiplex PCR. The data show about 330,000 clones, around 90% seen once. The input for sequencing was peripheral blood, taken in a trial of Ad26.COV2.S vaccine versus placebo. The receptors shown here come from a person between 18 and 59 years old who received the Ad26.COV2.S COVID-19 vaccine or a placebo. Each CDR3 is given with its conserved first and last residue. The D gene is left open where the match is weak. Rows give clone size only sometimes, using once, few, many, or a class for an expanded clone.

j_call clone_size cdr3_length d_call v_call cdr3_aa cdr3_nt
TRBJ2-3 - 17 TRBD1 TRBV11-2 CASSLEYRGASTDTQYF TGTGCCAGCAGCTTAGAATACAGGGGTGCTAGCACAGATACGCAGTATTTT
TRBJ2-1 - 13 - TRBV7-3 CASSWSPDNEQFF TGTGCCAGCAGCTGGTCCCCAGATAATGAGCAGTTCTTC
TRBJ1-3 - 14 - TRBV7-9 CASSFAGVVNTIYF TGTGCCAGCAGCTTTGCAGGGGTAGTAAACACCATATATTTT
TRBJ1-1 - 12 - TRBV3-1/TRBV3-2 CASSRRGAEAFF TGTGCCAGCAGCCGACGAGGCGCTGAAGCTTTCTTT
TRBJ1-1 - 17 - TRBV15 CATSSLGGTNLRTEAFF TGTGCCACCAGCTCACTAGGAGGGACAAACTTGAGAACTGAAGCTTTCTTT
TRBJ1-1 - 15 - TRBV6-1 CASSEAMTGRLGAFF TGTGCCAGCAGTGAAGCGATGACAGGTCGCTTAGGTGCTTTCTTT
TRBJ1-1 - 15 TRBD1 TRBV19 CASSDRGRANTEAFF TGTGCCAGCTCTGACAGGGGGCGGGCGAACACTGAAGCTTTCTTT
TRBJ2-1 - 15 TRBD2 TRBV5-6 CASSSTSGGYNEQFF TGTGCCAGCAGCTCGACTAGCGGGGGGTACAATGAGCAGTTCTTC
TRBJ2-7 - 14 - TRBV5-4 CASSFFTGFSEQYF TGTGCCAGCAGCTTTTTTACAGGGTTTAGCGAGCAGTACTTC
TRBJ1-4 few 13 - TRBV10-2 CASSEGNTQKLFF TGCGCCAGCAGTGAGGGAAACACCCAAAAACTGTTTTTT
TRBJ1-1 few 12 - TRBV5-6 CASSSVWAEAFF TGTGCCAGCAGCTCGGTTTGGGCTGAAGCTTTCTTT
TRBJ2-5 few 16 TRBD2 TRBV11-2 CASSRSPSGGKETQYF TGTGCCAGCAGCCGCTCCCCAAGCGGGGGGAAAGAGACCCAGTACTTC
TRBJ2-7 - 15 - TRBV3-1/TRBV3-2 CASSHPNRTAYEQYF TGTGCCAGCAGCCATCCCAACCGGACCGCCTACGAGCAGTACTTC
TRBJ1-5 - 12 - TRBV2 CASSASNQPQHF TGTGCCAGCAGTGCTAGCAATCAGCCCCAGCATTTT
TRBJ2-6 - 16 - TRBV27 CASSSPGRDGANVLTF TGTGCCAGCAGTTCCCCGGGGCGAGATGGGGCCAACGTCCTGACTTTC
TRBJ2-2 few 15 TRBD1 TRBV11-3 CASRRTGGSSGELFF TGTGCCAGCAGGCGGACAGGGGGCTCTTCCGGGGAGCTGTTTTTT
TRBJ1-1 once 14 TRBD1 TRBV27 CASSLGQGRTEAFF TGTGCCAGCAGTTTGGGACAGGGTAGGACTGAAGCTTTCTTT
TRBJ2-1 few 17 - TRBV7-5 CARSPKGLAGITNEQFF TGTGCCAGAAGCCCAAAGGGACTAGCGGGTATCACCAATGAGCAGTTCTTC
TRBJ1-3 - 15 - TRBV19 CASSITLYSGNTIYF TGTGCCAGTAGTATTACCCTCTACTCTGGAAACACCATATATTTT
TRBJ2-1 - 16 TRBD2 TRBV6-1 CASSDWGGVHYNEQFF TGTGCCAGCAGTGATTGGGGGGGGGTTCACTACAATGAGCAGTTCTTC
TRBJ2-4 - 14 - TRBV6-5 CASQKTGSKNIQYF TGTGCCTCCCAGAAAACCGGGTCCAAAAACATTCAGTACTTC
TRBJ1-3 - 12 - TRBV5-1 CASSFDGATIYF TGCGCCAGCAGCTTCGATGGGGCCACCATATATTTT
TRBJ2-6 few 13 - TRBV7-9 CAITPLGANVLTF TGTGCCATAACCCCTCTAGGGGCCAACGTCCTGACTTTC
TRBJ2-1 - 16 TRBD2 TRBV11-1 CASSLGALAGADEQFF TGTGCCAGCAGCTTAGGGGCACTAGCGGGAGCAGATGAGCAGTTCTTC
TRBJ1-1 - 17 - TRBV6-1 CASSEEWGALGNTEAFF TGTGCCAGCAGTGAAGAGTGGGGGGCGCTAGGTAACACTGAAGCTTTCTTT
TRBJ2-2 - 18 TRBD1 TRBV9 CASSVGGTVATNTGELFF TGTGCCAGCAGCGTAGGGGGGACAGTGGCAACGAACACCGGGGAGCTGTTTTTT
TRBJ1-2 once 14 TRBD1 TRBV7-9 CASSSGQGAYGYTF TGTGCCAGCAGCTCCGGACAGGGGGCTTATGGCTACACCTTC
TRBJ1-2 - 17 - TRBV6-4 CASSVWVKRDINYGYTF TGTGCCAGCAGTGTTTGGGTCAAGCGTGACATCAACTATGGCTACACCTTC
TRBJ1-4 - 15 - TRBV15 CATSRASGYDEKLFF TGTGCCACCAGCAGAGCGTCAGGGTACGATGAAAAACTGTTTTTT
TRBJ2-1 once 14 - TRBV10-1 CASSARSGVGEQFF TGCGCCAGCAGTGCACGGAGTGGGGTGGGTGAGCAGTTCTTC
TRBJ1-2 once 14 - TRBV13 CASSFRGEDYGYTF TGTGCCAGCAGCTTTAGGGGGGAAGACTATGGCTACACCTTC
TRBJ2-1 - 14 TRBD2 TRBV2 CASLGLAGRNEQFF TGTGCCAGCTTGGGACTAGCGGGAAGGAATGAGCAGTTCTTC
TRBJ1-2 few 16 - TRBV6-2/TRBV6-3 CASSYSKESGDYGYTF TGTGCCAGCAGTTACTCTAAGGAGTCTGGGGACTATGGCTACACCTTC
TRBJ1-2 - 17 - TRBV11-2 CASSLEAARLVNYGYTF TGTGCCAGCAGCTTAGAAGCGGCACGACTAGTTAACTATGGCTACACCTTC
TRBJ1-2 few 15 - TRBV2 CASSPVRTQDYGYTF TGTGCCAGCAGTCCAGTCCGTACCCAAGACTATGGCTACACCTTC
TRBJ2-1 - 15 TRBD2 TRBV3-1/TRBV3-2 CASSYSPGTNNEQFF TGTGCCAGCAGCTATTCGCCCGGGACTAACAATGAGCAGTTCTTC
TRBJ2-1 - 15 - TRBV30 CAWSVWRRGDNEQFF TGTGCCTGGAGTGTTTGGCGGAGAGGAGACAATGAGCAGTTCTTC
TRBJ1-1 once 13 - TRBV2 CASSPDQGTEAFF TGTGCCAGCAGCCCCGATCAGGGCACTGAAGCTTTCTTT
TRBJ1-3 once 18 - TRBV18 CASSPNEFAPYSGNTIYF TGTGCCAGCTCACCTAACGAGTTTGCCCCTTACTCTGGAAACACCATATATTTT
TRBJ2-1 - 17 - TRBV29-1 CSVEDWSARWESNEQFF TGCAGCGTTGAGGATTGGTCGGCTAGATGGGAATCCAATGAGCAGTTCTTC
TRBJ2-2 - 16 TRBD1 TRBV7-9 CASSFDKQGRSGELFF TGTGCCAGCAGCTTCGACAAACAGGGGCGTTCCGGGGAGCTGTTTTTT
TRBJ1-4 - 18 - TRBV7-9 CASSPPRPQKERNEKLFF TGTGCCAGCAGCCCCCCCCGGCCGCAAAAAGAAAGAAATGAAAAACTGTTTTTT
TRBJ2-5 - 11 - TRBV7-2 CASSPSLTQYF TGTGCCAGCAGCCCGTCCTTGACCCAGTACTTC
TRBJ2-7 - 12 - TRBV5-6 CASSLDTYEQYF TGTGCCAGCAGCTTGGACACTTACGAGCAGTACTTC
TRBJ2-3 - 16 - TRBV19 CASSIDLSGGADTQYF TGTGCCAGTAGTATAGATCTAAGCGGTGGCGCAGATACGCAGTATTTT
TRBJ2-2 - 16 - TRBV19 CASSPDPRSDTGELFF TGTGCCAGTAGTCCCGATCCTCGGTCGGACACCGGGGAGCTGTTTTTT
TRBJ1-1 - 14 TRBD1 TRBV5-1 CASSPATGGGEAFF TGCGCCAGCAGCCCTGCTACAGGGGGAGGTGAAGCTTTCTTT
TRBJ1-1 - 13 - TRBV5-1 CASSPIVNTEAFF TGCGCCAGCAGCCCCATAGTGAACACTGAAGCTTTCTTT
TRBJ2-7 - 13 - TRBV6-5 CASRDPPMYEQYF TGTGCCAGCAGGGACCCTCCTATGTACGAGCAGTACTTC
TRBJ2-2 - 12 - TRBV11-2 CASSTNTGELFF TGTGCCAGCAGCACGAACACCGGGGAGCTGTTTTTT
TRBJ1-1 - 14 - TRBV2 CASISRVWNTEAFF TGTGCCAGTATTTCTAGGGTCTGGAACACTGAAGCTTTCTTT
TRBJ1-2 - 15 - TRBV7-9 CASSFLPEANYGYTF TGTGCCAGCAGCTTTCTCCCCGAAGCTAACTATGGCTACACCTTC
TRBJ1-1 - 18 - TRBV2 CASRDVRGPNPLNTEAFF TGTGCCAGCAGGGACGTGCGGGGCCCCAACCCCCTGAACACTGAAGCTTTCTTT
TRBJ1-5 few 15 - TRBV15 CATSAQGVGNQPQHF TGTGCCACCAGCGCCCAGGGAGTAGGCAATCAGCCCCAGCATTTT
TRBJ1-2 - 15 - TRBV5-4 CASSLDGVWGYGYTF TGTGCCAGCAGCTTGGACGGGGTATGGGGCTATGGCTACACCTTC
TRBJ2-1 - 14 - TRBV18 CASSPPGRGDEQFF TGTGCCAGCTCACCACCCGGCAGGGGCGATGAGCAGTTCTTC